This TCR beta chain was documented in a study of T-cell memory formation after mild COVID-19. In TCRdb, the 5' RACE reads were re-called with MiXCR into one record per CDR3 protein. The repertoire holds 300,000 to 400,000 distinct CDR3 sequences, with roughly 15% as singletons. The CDR3 contains 14 residues. Germline V gene data show CDR1 as SNHLY and CDR2 as FYNNEI. Deletions cut 7 bases from V and 7 bases from J, with 20 bases between. This clonotype came up a few times. The sequenced sample was PBMCs or a T cell subset sorted from them (not recorded which). The sequence derives from a man aged 18-30 years who had mild COVID-19 (a few samples of this study predate the infection). Cell type and time point are not known. The rearrangement joins TRBV2 to TRBJ2-7, with D possibly being TRBD1 or TRBD2 (5 bases each). CDR3 DNA: TGTGCCAGCACCATGCCTGCAGGGACGAGGGAGCAGTACTTC. This codes for CASTMPAGTREQYF.